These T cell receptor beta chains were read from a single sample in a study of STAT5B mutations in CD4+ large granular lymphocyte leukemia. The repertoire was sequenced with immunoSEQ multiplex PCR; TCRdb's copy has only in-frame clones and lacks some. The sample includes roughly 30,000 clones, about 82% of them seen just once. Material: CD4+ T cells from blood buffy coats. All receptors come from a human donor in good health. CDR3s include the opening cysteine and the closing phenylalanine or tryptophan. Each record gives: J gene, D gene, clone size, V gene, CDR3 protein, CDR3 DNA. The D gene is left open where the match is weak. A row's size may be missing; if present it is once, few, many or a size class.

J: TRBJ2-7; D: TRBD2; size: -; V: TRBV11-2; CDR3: CASSLGLAGAYEQYF; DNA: TGTGCCAGCAGCTTGGGACTAGCGGGAGCCTACGAGCAGTACTTC
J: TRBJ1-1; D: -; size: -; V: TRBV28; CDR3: CASSPVTGTALNTEAFF; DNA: TGTGCCAGCAGTCCAGTTACGGGGACGGCCCTTAACACTGAAGCTTTCTTT
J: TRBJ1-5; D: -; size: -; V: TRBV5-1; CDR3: CASSLEGLNQPQHF; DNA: TGCGCCAGCAGCTTGGAAGGTCTCAATCAGCCCCAGCATTTT
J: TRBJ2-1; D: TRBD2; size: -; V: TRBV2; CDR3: CASGAPSGRNNEQFF; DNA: TGTGCCAGCGGGGCTCCAAGCGGGAGGAACAATGAGCAGTTCTTC
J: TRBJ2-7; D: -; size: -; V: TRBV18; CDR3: CASSPFGTSTYEQYF; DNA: TGTGCCAGCTCACCATTCGGTACTTCAACCTACGAGCAGTACTTC
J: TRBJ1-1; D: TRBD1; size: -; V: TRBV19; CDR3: CASSVRTGTTEAFF; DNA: TGTGCCAGTAGTGTTAGGACAGGGACCACTGAAGCTTTCTTT
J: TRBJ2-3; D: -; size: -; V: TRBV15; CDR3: CATSREARPGFPDTQYF; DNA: TGTGCCACCAGCAGAGAGGCTCGACCGGGATTCCCAGATACGCAGTATTTT
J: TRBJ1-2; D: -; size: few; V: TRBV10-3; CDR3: CAISEGTQLGGYTF; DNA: TGTGCCATCAGTGAGGGGACACAACTAGGTGGCTACACCTTC
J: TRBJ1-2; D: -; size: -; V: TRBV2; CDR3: CASRGGQDVANYGYTF; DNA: TGTGCCAGCAGGGGAGGACAAGACGTAGCTAACTATGGCTACACCTTC
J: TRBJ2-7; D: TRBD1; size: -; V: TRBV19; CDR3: CASRRTGQSSYEQYF; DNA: TGTGCCAGTAGAAGGACAGGGCAGAGCTCCTACGAGCAGTACTTC